The 28 T cell receptor beta chains in this list originate from one sample, sequenced in a study of cytomegalovirus exposure and HLA in healthy donors. Amplification used 60 Vbeta primers and 13 Jbeta primers. Produced via immunoSEQ multiplex PCR; TCRdb's table is partial and in-frame only. The sample contains roughly 70,000 clones, just over 75% of which appear only once. Material for sequencing was PBMCs. These receptors originate from a middle-aged man in good health and CMV-seronegative.

The V call is TRBV5-8, the J call TRBJ2-7; TRBD1 aligns across 11 bases. The germline V gene encodes CDR1 SGHTS and CDR2 YDEGEE. V lost 4 bases, J lost 5 bases, and 8 bases stayed unmatched. CDR3 length equals 15 residues. CDR3 residues: CASSRDRGFMNEQYF. The CDR3 coding sequence is TGTGCCAGCAGCAGGGACAGGGGGTTTATGAACGAGCAGTACTTC.

V gene TRBV11-2 combines with J gene TRBJ1-6; D is unresolved. The length of the CDR3 is 15 residues. Germline V gene sequence: CDR1 SGHAT, CDR2 FQNNGV. Trimming took 1 base from V and 0 from J, leaving 4 bases between them. The CDR3: CASSLGSSYNSPLHF. The DNA of the CDR3 is TGTGCCAGCAGCTTAGGTAGCTCCTATAATTCACCCCTCCACTTT. The complete variable domain, with remaining parts taken from reference TRBV11-2 and TRBJ1-6, reads EAGVAQSPRYKIIEKRQSVAFWCNPISGHATLYWYQQILGQGPKLLIQFQNNGVVDDSQLPKDRFSAERLKGVDSTLKIQPAKLEDSAVYLCASSLGSSYNSPLHFGNGTRLTVT.

This clone was detected only a few times. The CDR3 region is CASSSNTVNTEAFF. CDR3 sequence (DNA): TGCGCCAGCAGCTCCAATACAGTGAACACTGAAGCTTTCTTT. This chain joins TRBV5-1 and TRBJ1-1; no definite D call. This CDR3 region has 14 residues. Germline loops: CDR1 SGHRS, CDR2 YFSETQ. Trimming took off 3 bases at V and 0 bases at J, with 9 bases between the two ends.

The chain uses TRBV14 and TRBJ2-1; D uncertain. Deletions cut 1 base from V and 4 bases from J, with 5 bases between. Germline values: CDR1 SGHDN, CDR2 FVKESK. The CDR3 is 13 amino acids. DNA of the CDR3: TGTGCCAGCAGCCAAGGGCTGTACAATGAGCAGTTCTTC. This translates into CASSQGLYNEQFF.

This clone turned up a few times. The genes are TRBV6-5 and TRBJ1-1; TRBD1 matches at 10 bases. Germline values: CDR1 MNHEY, CDR2 SVGAGI. The ends lost 3 bases at V and 4 bases at J; junction bases unmatched: 8. The CDR3 has 16 amino acids. CDR3 coding DNA: TGTGCCAGCAGTTATTTCGGGACAGGGGACATCACTGAAGCTTTCTTT. Its protein is CASSYFGTGDITEAFF.

This rearrangement joins TRBV5-4 to TRBJ1-2, with D perhaps matching TRBD1 (5 bases). This CDR3 has 13 amino acids. Germline values: CDR1 SGHNT, CDR2 YYREEE (reference sequence). The germline V and J ends were trimmed by 4 bases and 4 bases, with 11 bases remaining between them. The CDR3 loop reads CASSEDRVYGYTF. CDR3 DNA sequence: TGTGCCAGCAGCGAAGACAGAGTCTATGGCTACACCTTC.

The gene calls are TRBV6-4 and TRBJ2-2, with 9 bases identical to TRBD2. CDR3 length equals 16 residues. Per the germline V gene, CDR1 is MRHNA and CDR2 is SNTAGT. V gave up 5 bases and J gave up 0 bases; unmatched junction bases: 4. CDR3 coding DNA: TGTGCCAGCAGTCGTCTAGCGGGATCGAACACCGGGGAGCTGTTTTTT. Translating gives CASSRLAGSNTGELFF.

The chain employs TRBV25-1 and TRBJ1-1; 7 nucleotides agree with TRBD1. With 4 bases clipped from V and 6 bases from J, the junction kept 11 bases outside the gene matches. This CDR3 contains 15 residues. In germline, CDR1 is MGHDK, CDR2 SYGVNS. This chain's CDR3 is CASSALGKQGAEAFF. The CDR3 nucleotides are TGTGCCAGCAGTGCCCTGGGGAAGCAGGGGGCTGAAGCTTTCTTT.

Of note for this clone: The sample has other DNA sequences that encode this CDR3 too. The chain joins TRBV29-1 to TRBJ2-7, with 7 bases identical to TRBD1. This CDR3 is built from 13 residues. Germline V lookup: CDR1 SQVTM, CDR2 ANQGSEA. V lost 6 bases, J lost 2 bases, and 7 bases stayed unmatched. The CDR3 sequence is CSVAGTVTYEQYF. The CDR3 DNA is TGCAGCGTAGCCGGGACAGTTACCTACGAGCAGTACTTC.

V gene TRBV27 combines with J gene TRBJ1-5, with a possible D match to TRBD1 (5 bases). The CDR3 extends over 15 amino acids. The V and J ends lost 0 bases and 7 bases respectively, with 13 bases between them. Germline CDR1 MNHEY, CDR2 SMNVEV (reference sequence). As DNA, the CDR3 is TGTGCCAGCAGTTTATCTGCAGGGATAGACCAGCCCCAGCATTTT. This gives the protein CASSLSAGIDQPQHF.

CDR3 sequence (DNA): TGTGCCAGTAGCCTGGACAGGTTAAATTCACCCCTCCACTTT. It encodes CASSLDRLNSPLHF. The rearrangement links TRBV19 to TRBJ1-6; 7 nucleotides match TRBD1. CDR1 is LNHDA and CDR2 is SQIVND in the germline V gene (reference sequence). The CDR3 contains 14 residues. V was pared by 6 bases and J by 7 bases, with 6 bases of the junction left unmatched.

The V call is TRBV6-5, the J call TRBJ2-5, with 7 bases matching TRBD1. CDR3 length: 15 amino acids. After removal of 6 bases from V and 2 bases from J, the junction contained 9 bases not matched to a gene. Germline CDR1 MNHEY, CDR2 SVGAGI. CDR3 DNA sequence: TGTGCCAGCAGACCGGGACAGAGAGAACAAGAGACCCAGTACTTC. It encodes CASRPGQREQETQYF.

CDR3 region: CASSLTRTNQFF. As DNA, the CDR3 is TGTGCCAGCAGTTTAACCCGGACTAATCAGTTCTTC. V usage is TRBV28 and J usage is TRBJ2-1; D is perhaps TRBD2 (6 bases). There are 12 residues in the CDR3. Germline-derived CDR1 and CDR2 are MDHEN and SYDVKM. Between the trimmed V and J ends, which lost 2 bases and 13 bases, there was a span of 12 bases. The complete variable domain, with remaining parts taken from reference TRBV28 and TRBJ2-1, reads DVKVTQSSRYLVKRTGEKVFLECVQDMDHENMFWYRQDPGLGLRLIYFSYDVKMKEKGDIPEGYSVSREKKERFSLILESASTNQTSMYLCASSLTRTNQFFGPGTRLTVL.

The rearrangement uses TRBV13 and TRBJ1-3; D possibly corresponds to TRBD1 (6 bases). This CDR3 spans 16 amino acids. CDR1 is PRHDT, CDR2 FYEKMQ, per germline (reference sequence). With 5 bases removed from V and 2 bases from J, the gap between germline ends came to 16 bases. The CDR3 here is CASSQTGGYTGNTIYF. CDR3 coding DNA: TGTGCCAGCAGCCAGACGGGGGGCTATACTGGAAACACCATATATTTT. Supplemented by reference TRBV13 and TRBJ1-3, the full variable domain reads AAGVIQSPRHLIKEKRETATLKCYPIPRHDTVYWYQQGPGQDPQFLISFYEKMQSDKGSIPDRFSAQQFSDYHSELNMSSLELGDSALYFCASSQTGGYTGNTIYFGEGSWLTVV.

This clone came up a few times. The chain links TRBV5-6 to TRBJ2-3; D uncertain. In germline, CDR1 is SGHDT, CDR2 YYEEEE. This CDR3 is 13 amino acids long. V was cut by 2 bases and J by 0 bases, with 4 bases left in between. Here the CDR3 reads CASSFSSTDTQYF. CDR3 DNA sequence: TGTGCCAGCAGCTTTTCTAGCACAGATACGCAGTATTTT.

V usage is TRBV5-1 and J usage is TRBJ2-7, with a tentative D call TRBD1 (6 bases). The CDR3 loop spans 15 amino acids. The germline gives CDR1 SGHRS, CDR2 YFSETQ. V was cut by 6 bases and J by 1 base, with 17 bases left in between. The CDR3 loop reads CASNVALGQSYEQYF. The CDR3 DNA reads as TGCGCCAGCAACGTGGCCCTCGGACAGTCCTACGAGCAGTACTTC.

This clone has just a few counts. The V call is TRBV15, the J call TRBJ1-4; no reliable D call. In germline, CDR1 is LNHNV, CDR2 YYDKDF (reference sequence). Trimming shortened V by 5 bases and J by 8 bases, and 15 bases separated the two germline ends. This CDR3 is 14 amino acids long. In DNA, the CDR3 is TGTGCCACCAGCCGCCAAAGGAGTGGGGAAAAACTGTTTTTT. Protein product: CATSRQRSGEKLFF.

The chain combines TRBV4-1 with TRBJ1-5; D is possibly TRBD1 (6 bases). The CDR3 loop spans 12 amino acids. Trimming shortened V by 3 bases and J by 10 bases, and 10 bases separated the two germline ends. Germline V CDR1 and CDR2: MGHRA, YSYEKL. This CDR3 reads CASSHPQGPQHF. Here the CDR3 DNA reads TGCGCCAGCAGCCATCCACAGGGACCCCAGCATTTT.

The chain couples TRBV7-8 to TRBJ1-2; possible D gene TRBD1, 6 bases. Deletions cut 2 bases from V and 2 bases from J, with 9 bases between. The CDR3 is 14 residues long. Germline V CDR1 and CDR2: SGHVS, FQNEAQ. CDR3 sequence (DNA): TGTGCCAGCAGCTTATCAGGGGCCAACTATGGCTACACCTTC. Translating gives CASSLSGANYGYTF.

The V and J genes are TRBV30 and TRBJ1-5, with 7 bases lining up with TRBD1. This CDR3 is built from 17 residues. V lost 2 bases and J lost 6; bases outside the gene matches: 16. Germline CDR1 GTSNPN, CDR2 SVGIG (reference sequence). For the CDR3, the DNA is TGTGCCTGGAGTCCACCGAGTTTAGGGGGCTTTGGTCAGCCCCAGCATTTT. Translation: CAWSPPSLGGFGQPQHF.

The chain combines TRBV19 with TRBJ1-1; TRBD1 is a possible D gene (6 bases). Trimming left V 6 bases short and J 1 base short, with 12 bases between. The germline gives CDR1 LNHDA, CDR2 SQIVND (reference sequence). This CDR3 has 14 residues. The CDR3 sequence: CASRSGQTNTEAFF. The CDR3 bases are TGTGCCAGTAGGTCGGGACAAACGAACACTGAAGCTTTCTTT. Using reference TRBV19 and TRBJ1-1 for the parts outside the CDR3, the full variable domain is DGGITQSPKYLFRKEGQNVTLSCEQNLNHDAMYWYRQDPGQGLRLIYYSQIVNDFQKGDIAEGYSVSREKKESFPLTVTSAQKNPTAFYLCASRSGQTNTEAFFGQGTRLTVV.

The chain is built from TRBV28 and TRBJ1-1, with unresolved D. This CDR3 contains 15 residues. From germline, CDR1 is MDHEN and CDR2 SYDVKM. The germline V and J ends were trimmed by 2 bases and 8 bases, with 18 bases remaining between them. This CDR3 is CASSLVAFGGGEAFF. CDR3 sequence (DNA): TGTGCCAGCAGTTTAGTTGCCTTCGGAGGCGGGGAAGCTTTCTTT. The full variable domain, its missing parts supplied by reference TRBV28 and TRBJ1-1, is DVKVTQSSRYLVKRTGEKVFLECVQDMDHENMFWYRQDPGLGLRLIYFSYDVKMKEKGDIPEGYSVSREKKERFSLILESASTNQTSMYLCASSLVAFGGGEAFFGQGTRLTVV.

J is TRBJ2-5 and V is TRBV7-6; TRBD2 is a possible D gene (7 bases). Germline V lookup: CDR1 SGHVS, CDR2 FNYEAQ. Trimming left V 6 bases short and J 5 bases short, with 13 bases between. CDR3 size: 13 residues. CDR3 in DNA: TGTGCCAGCAGGGGGGGGCGACGCGAGACCCAGTACTTC. Amino acid sequence: CASRGGRRETQYF.

V and J are TRBV5-1 and TRBJ2-1; D not resolved. Trimming took 0 bases from V and 2 from J, leaving 9 bases between them. Germline V gene sequence: CDR1 SGHRS, CDR2 YFSETQ. The CDR3 sequence is 15 residues long. The CDR3 sequence: CASSLAGTAYNEQFF. CDR3 coding DNA: TGCGCCAGCAGCTTGGCGGGTACGGCCTACAATGAGCAGTTCTTC.

The V gene is TRBV11-2, the J gene TRBJ1-2; TRBD1 matches 7 bases. Trimming removed 5 bases from V and 7 bases from J; junction bases left unmatched: 7. The CDR3 consists of 13 residues. Per germline, CDR1 SGHAT and CDR2 FQNNGV. The CDR3 DNA reads as TGTGCCAGCAGCCCAGACAGGGTTAGTGGCTACACCTTC. Translation: CASSPDRVSGYTF.

This chain joins TRBV30 and TRBJ2-7, with D perhaps matching TRBD2 (6 bases). The CDR3 has 14 amino acids. Trimming removed 5 bases at V and 6 bases at J, with 20 bases between. The germline V gene encodes CDR1 GTSNPN and CDR2 SVGIG (reference sequence). This CDR3 reads CAWGTPDGLGEQYF. Written as DNA, the CDR3 is TGTGCCTGGGGGACTCCGGACGGGCTAGGCGAGCAGTACTTC. Full variable domain (missing parts from reference TRBV30 and TRBJ2-7): SQTIHQWPATLVQPVGSPLSLECTVEGTSNPNLYWYRQAAGRGLQLLFYSVGIGQISSEVPQNLSASRPQDRQFILSSKKLLLSDSGFYLCAWGTPDGLGEQYFGPGTRLTVT.

The genes are TRBV19 and TRBJ2-2; 13 positions agree with TRBD2. There are 16 residues in the CDR3. From germline, CDR1 is LNHDA and CDR2 SQIVND (reference sequence). V lost 4 bases and J lost 4; bases outside the gene matches: 3. The CDR3 region is CASSKGLAGATGELFF. The CDR3 DNA follows: TGTGCCAGTAGTAAAGGACTAGCGGGGGCCACCGGGGAGCTGTTTTTT.

J is TRBJ2-7 and V is TRBV4-1; 11 bases map to TRBD2. Germline assignment: CDR1 MGHRA and CDR2 YSYEKL. V lost 4 bases, J lost 4 bases, and 6 bases stayed unmatched. The CDR3 is 15 amino acids. DNA for the CDR3: TGCGCCAGCAGCCCGGCTACTAGCGGGAGTTACGAGCAGTACTTC. Translating gives CASSPATSGSYEQYF.